This TCR beta chain was sequenced in a study of blood T cells in healthy people across ages. This clonotype was seen at least ten times. Its antigen is not identified. Study-level results: Age brought a roughly linear fall in TCR beta diversity measured per million T cells. It was held that diversity estimates obtained from one million T cells represented underestimates.

Together with a sample-barcoded 5' primer, a J-beta primer mix was included in a second PCR lasting about 7 to 11 cycles. From each sample, at least 3 million paired-end reads containing CDR3 were obtained. In TCRdb, the 5' RACE reads were re-called with MiXCR into one record per CDR3 protein. This repertoire shows hundreds of thousands of distinct CDR3 sequences, approximately 30% found once; its top ten account for roughly 14%. A minimum of 6 million PBMCs was isolated per sample. The receptor was derived from a woman over 75 in good health. Sequencing was done on a sample of blood.

The CDR3 spells CASSLVGGLDEQYF. DNA of the CDR3: TGTGCCAGCAGCTTAGTAGGGGGTCTCGACGAGCAGTACTTC. The chain carries TRBV11-2 and TRBJ2-7, with D maybe TRBD1 (6 bases). The CDR3 sequence is 14 residues long. Germline assignment: CDR1 SGHAT and CDR2 FQNNGV. Trimming left V 1 base short and J 5 bases short, with 12 bases between.